Listed below are T cell receptor beta chains from one sample, sequenced in a study of T-cell reconstitution after alpha-beta-depleted transplantation in children. TCRdb re-called the PCR reads through MiXCR, storing one row per CDR3 protein. This table holds 120,000 to 150,000 distinct CDR3 sequences, about 9% found once. Specimen: PBMCs, mostly from graft donor cells, collected 180 days after TCRalphabeta/CD19-depleted stem cell transplant. Every receptor here comes from a female patient between 2 and 15 years old who had a stem cell transplant for congenital amegakaryocytic thrombocytopenia, so the T cells may come from the graft donor. CDR3s include the opening cysteine and the closing phenylalanine or tryptophan. Each record gives: clone size, V gene, J gene, D gene, CDR3 DNA, CDR3 protein. The D gene is left open where the match is weak. Clone size is stated in some rows and not others, as once, few, many or a class when expanded.

size: many
V: TRBV20-1
J: TRBJ1-1
D: .
DNA: TGCAGTGCCGTAGCGGGTTGGACTGAAGCTTTCTTT
CDR3: CSAVAGWTEAFF

size: many
V: TRBV20-1
J: TRBJ2-2
D: TRBD1
DNA: TGCAGTGCCAACAGGGGGAACACCGGGGAGCTGTTTTTT
CDR3: CSANRGNTGELFF

size: .
V: TRBV19
J: TRBJ1-6
D: .
DNA: TGTGCCAGTAGTATACGCGGGGATAATTCACCCCTCCACTTT
CDR3: CASSIRGDNSPLHF

size: .
V: TRBV7-8
J: TRBJ1-2
D: TRBD1
DNA: TGTGCCAGCAGCTTACTGGGACAGGGGGCGAGCGGCTACACCTTC
CDR3: CASSLLGQGASGYTF

size: many
V: TRBV5-5
J: TRBJ2-3
D: TRBD1
DNA: TGTGCCAGCAGCTTGGTGACAGGGTGGCAAGATACGCAGTATTTT
CDR3: CASSLVTGWQDTQYF

size: many
V: TRBV5-1
J: TRBJ2-7
D: TRBD1
DNA: TGCGCCAGCAGCTCCACACCGGGGACAGGGGGCGAGCAGTACTTC
CDR3: CASSSTPGTGGEQYF

size: many
V: TRBV20-1
J: TRBJ2-5
D: .
DNA: TGCAGTGCTAGAGGTTCCAGCCAAGAGACCCAGTACTTC
CDR3: CSARGSSQETQYF

size: many
V: TRBV29-1
J: TRBJ2-2
D: .
DNA: TGCAGCGTTGATCGGGGAAACACCGGGGAGCTGTTTTTT
CDR3: CSVDRGNTGELFF

size: many
V: TRBV29-1
J: TRBJ2-1
D: .
DNA: TGCAGCGTTCTGTCGGGAGCTCGCTACAATGAGCAGTTCTTC
CDR3: CSVLSGARYNEQFF

size: many
V: TRBV2
J: TRBJ2-5
D: TRBD2
DNA: TGTGCCAGCAGTGAAACGACGGGAGGGGAGACCCAGTACTTC
CDR3: CASSETTGGETQYF

size: .
V: TRBV28
J: TRBJ2-1
D: .
DNA: TGTGCCAGCAGTTTAGGGGAAATGTCCTACAATGAGCAGTTCTTC
CDR3: CASSLGEMSYNEQFF

size: many
V: TRBV10-2
J: TRBJ2-3
D: TRBD2
DNA: TGCGCCAGCGGTAGCGGGGAGGGCTCAGATACGCAGTATTTT
CDR3: CASGSGEGSDTQYF

size: .
V: TRBV2
J: TRBJ2-7
D: .
DNA: TGTGCCAGCAGTGAACCCCCAGGTAGCTACGAGCAGTACTTC
CDR3: CASSEPPGSYEQYF

size: many
V: TRBV5-1
J: TRBJ2-2
D: .
DNA: TGCGCCAGCAGCTTGGTTCCATCCACGAACACCGGGGAGCTGTTTTTT
CDR3: CASSLVPSTNTGELFF

size: many
V: TRBV5-6
J: TRBJ2-1
D: TRBD1
DNA: TGTGCCAGCAGCAGGGGACAGGGGATGCACCGGGAATCAACTGAGCAGTTCTTC
CDR3: CASSRGQGMHRESTEQFF

size: many
V: TRBV4-1
J: TRBJ2-1
D: .
DNA: TGCGCCAGCAGCCAGTCTCTAGCTATGGTGTCACAGCAGTTCTTC
CDR3: CASSQSLAMVSQQFF

size: few
V: TRBV27
J: TRBJ2-3
D: TRBD2
DNA: TGTGCCAGCAGAAAACGGAGCAGCGGGGGGACAGATACGCAGTATTTT
CDR3: CASRKRSSGGTDTQYF

size: .
V: TRBV5-4
J: TRBJ2-3
D: TRBD2
DNA: TGTGCCAGCAGCCCCCGGGTAGCGGGAACGGATACGCAGTATTTT
CDR3: CASSPRVAGTDTQYF

size: many
V: TRBV20-1
J: TRBJ2-7
D: TRBD2
DNA: TGCAGTGCTAGAGTTGGCGGGAGGACTTACGAGCAGTACTTC
CDR3: CSARVGGRTYEQYF

size: .
V: TRBV5-1
J: TRBJ1-3
D: .
DNA: TGCGCCAGCAGCAGGGGGGACGGCTCCTCTGGAAACACCATATATTTT
CDR3: CASSRGDGSSGNTIYF

size: many
V: TRBV27
J: TRBJ1-4
D: .
DNA: TGTGCCAGCAGTTCCTACAGGGCAACGGGTAATGAAAAACTGTTTTTT
CDR3: CASSSYRATGNEKLFF

size: many
V: TRBV6-2/TRBV6-3
J: TRBJ2-7
D: .
DNA: TGTGCCAGCAGAGTGACATCCTCCTACGAGCAGTACTTC
CDR3: CASRVTSSYEQYF

size: many
V: TRBV7-3
J: TRBJ1-1
D: .
DNA: TGTGCCAGCAGCTTGGCTCAGGACACTGAAGCTTTCTTT
CDR3: CASSLAQDTEAFF

size: few
V: TRBV3-1
J: TRBJ2-1
D: TRBD1
DNA: TGTGCCAGCAGCCAAAGGGGGCGGTGGGGGTGGAATGAGCAGTTCTTC
CDR3: CASSQRGRWGWNEQFF

size: many
V: TRBV20-1
J: TRBJ2-5
D: TRBD2
DNA: TGCAGGACAGGGAGCCCTCTTAGCGGGAGTGGAGAAGAGACCCAGTACTTC
CDR3: CRTGSPLSGSGEETQYF

size: .
V: TRBV27
J: TRBJ2-1
D: TRBD2
DNA: TGTGCCAGCAGAAAGGGACTAGCGGGAGGCGGGCAGTTCTTC
CDR3: CASRKGLAGGGQFF

size: few
V: TRBV29-1
J: TRBJ1-2
D: TRBD1
DNA: TGCAGCGCGGACCGGGACAGGGGGGGCTATGGCTACACCTTC
CDR3: CSADRDRGGYGYTF

size: many
V: TRBV7-2
J: TRBJ2-2
D: .
DNA: TGTGCCAGCAGCTTATTAGGAGGATATCCTAACACCGGGGAGCTGTTTTTT
CDR3: CASSLLGGYPNTGELFF

size: .
V: TRBV21-1
J: TRBJ2-1
D: .
DNA: TGTGCCAGCAGCACCCCACGTCCTTATGGGCAGTTCTTC
CDR3: CASSTPRPYGQFF

size: many
V: TRBV6-2/TRBV6-3
J: TRBJ2-7
D: .
DNA: TGTGCCAGCAACCGGGACCCTTTCTACGAGCAGTACTTC
CDR3: CASNRDPFYEQYF

size: few
V: TRBV6-7
J: TRBJ2-1
D: TRBD2
DNA: TGTGCCAGCAGTTACTCGTCTAGCGGGAAATACAATGAGCAGTTCTTC
CDR3: CASSYSSSGKYNEQFF

size: many
V: TRBV6-2/TRBV6-3
J: TRBJ2-6
D: .
DNA: TGTGCCAGCAGTTACGATAGATGGGATACTGGGGCCAACGTCCTGACTTTC
CDR3: CASSYDRWDTGANVLTF

size: many
V: TRBV2
J: TRBJ1-5
D: .
DNA: TGTGCCAGCAGCGGGGACTACAGCAATCAGCCCCAGCATTTT
CDR3: CASSGDYSNQPQHF

size: many
V: TRBV10-3
J: TRBJ1-5
D: .
DNA: TGTGCCATCAGTCAGGGATCGGAACAGCCCCAGCATTTT
CDR3: CAISQGSEQPQHF

size: many
V: TRBV28
J: TRBJ2-5
D: .
DNA: TGTGCCAGCAGTTTATGGGCGTCGGACGGTGGAGAGACCCAGTACTTC
CDR3: CASSLWASDGGETQYF

size: .
V: TRBV20-1
J: TRBJ1-1
D: .
DNA: TGCAGTGCTAGAGATGGCGGAAGGGGCACTGAAGCTTTCTTT
CDR3: CSARDGGRGTEAFF

size: .
V: TRBV5-1
J: TRBJ2-1
D: TRBD2
DNA: TGCGCCAGCAGCTTGGCCGGGACTAGCAGCTACAATGAGCAGTTCTTC
CDR3: CASSLAGTSSYNEQFF

size: few
V: TRBV20-1
J: TRBJ2-2
D: TRBD2
DNA: TGCAGTGCTAGAGCTAGCGGGAGGTCGAACACCGGGGAGCTGTTTTTT
CDR3: CSARASGRSNTGELFF

size: many
V: TRBV29-1
J: TRBJ2-2
D: .
DNA: TGCAGCGTTGGTACTAGCCACACCGGGGAGCTGTTTTTT
CDR3: CSVGTSHTGELFF

size: many
V: TRBV20-1
J: TRBJ2-1
D: TRBD2
DNA: TGCAGTGCTAGAGTGTCGGTGCTGGCGGGAGGGCGGAGCTCCTACAATGAGCAGTTCTTC
CDR3: CSARVSVLAGGRSSYNEQFF

size: few
V: TRBV3-1
J: TRBJ2-6
D: .
DNA: TGTGCCAGCAGCCAAGATGCAGACAGGAGGGGCTCTGGGGCCAACGTCCTGACTTTC
CDR3: CASSQDADRRGSGANVLTF

size: few
V: TRBV12-3/TRBV12-4
J: TRBJ2-2
D: TRBD2
DNA: TGTGCCAGCAGTTTTAGCGGGAGGGCCGGGGAGCTGTTTTTT
CDR3: CASSFSGRAGELFF

size: .
V: TRBV15
J: TRBJ2-4
D: .
DNA: TGTGCCACCAGCAGAAGGGACTTTCCCACTCAGTACTTC
CDR3: CATSRRDFPTQYF

size: many
V: TRBV15
J: TRBJ1-5
D: .
DNA: TGTGCCACCAGCAGAGGGAGGGTTGACCAGCCCCAGCATTTT
CDR3: CATSRGRVDQPQHF

size: few
V: TRBV20-1
J: TRBJ2-4
D: TRBD1
DNA: TGCAGTGCGCAGGGGGACCTAGCCAAAAACATTCAGTACTTC
CDR3: CSAQGDLAKNIQYF

size: many
V: TRBV11-2
J: TRBJ2-1
D: TRBD2
DNA: TGTGCCAGCAGCAAGGGACTAGCGGGGATATACAATGAGCAGTTCTTC
CDR3: CASSKGLAGIYNEQFF